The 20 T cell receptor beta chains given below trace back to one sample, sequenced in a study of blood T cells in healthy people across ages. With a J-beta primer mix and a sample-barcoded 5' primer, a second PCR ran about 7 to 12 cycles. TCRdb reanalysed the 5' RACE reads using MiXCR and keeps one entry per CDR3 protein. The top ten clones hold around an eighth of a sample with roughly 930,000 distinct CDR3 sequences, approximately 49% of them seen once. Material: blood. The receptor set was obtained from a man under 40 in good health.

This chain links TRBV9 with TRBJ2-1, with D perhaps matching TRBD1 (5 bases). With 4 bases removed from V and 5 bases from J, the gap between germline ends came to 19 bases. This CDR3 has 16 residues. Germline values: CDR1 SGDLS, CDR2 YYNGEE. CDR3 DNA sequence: TGTGCCAGCAGCCCTCGATTAAAGGGGAACAACAATGAGCAGTTCTTC. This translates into CASSPRLKGNNNEQFF.

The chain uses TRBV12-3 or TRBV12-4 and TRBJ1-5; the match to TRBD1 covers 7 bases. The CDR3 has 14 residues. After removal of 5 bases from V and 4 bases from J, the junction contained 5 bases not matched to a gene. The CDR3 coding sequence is TGTGCCAGCAGTCGGGACAGACGTAATCAGCCCCAGCATTTT. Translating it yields CASSRDRRNQPQHF.

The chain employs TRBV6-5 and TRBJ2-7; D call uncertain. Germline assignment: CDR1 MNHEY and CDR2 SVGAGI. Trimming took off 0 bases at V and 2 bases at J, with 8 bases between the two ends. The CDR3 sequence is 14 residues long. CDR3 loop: CASSYSVKPYEQYF. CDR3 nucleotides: TGTGCCAGCAGTTACTCAGTCAAACCCTACGAGCAGTACTTC.

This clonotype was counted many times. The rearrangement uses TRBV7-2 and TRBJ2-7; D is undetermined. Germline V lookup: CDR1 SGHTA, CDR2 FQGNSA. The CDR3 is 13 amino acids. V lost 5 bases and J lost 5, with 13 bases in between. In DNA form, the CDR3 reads TGTGCCAGCAGCACACCGGTAGGACACGAGCAGTACTTC. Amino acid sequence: CASSTPVGHEQYF.

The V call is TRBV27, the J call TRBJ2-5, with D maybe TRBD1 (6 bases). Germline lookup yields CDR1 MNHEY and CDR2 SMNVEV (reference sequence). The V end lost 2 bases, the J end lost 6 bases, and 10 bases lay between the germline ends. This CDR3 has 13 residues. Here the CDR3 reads CASSLQGWKTQYF. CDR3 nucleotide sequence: TGTGCCAGCAGTTTACAGGGGTGGAAGACCCAGTACTTC.

The CDR3 region has the DNA TGTGCCAGCAGCGTAGGGGACAGGGGGAATGAAAAACTGTTTTTT. As protein: CASSVGDRGNEKLFF. The rearrangement uses TRBV9 and TRBJ1-4; 11 bases map to TRBD1. With V trimmed by 0 bases and J by 5 bases, 0 bases remained unmatched. Germline V gene data show CDR1 as SGDLS and CDR2 as YYNGEE. This CDR3 is built from 15 residues.

The CDR3 is CASSYSRANEQFF. The CDR3, as DNA: TGTGCCAGCAGTTATAGCAGGGCAAATGAGCAGTTCTTC. The chain has TRBV6-2 or TRBV6-3 and TRBJ2-1; D might be TRBD1 (5 bases). CDR3 length: 13 amino acids. Trimming removed 3 bases from V and 7 bases from J, with 10 bases in between. Looked up from germline, CDR1 is MNHEY and CDR2 is SVGEGT.

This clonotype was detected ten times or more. The CDR3 reads CASGMKPQYF. In DNA, the CDR3 is TGTGCCAGCGGAATGAAACCCCAGTACTTC. J is TRBJ2-5 and V is TRBV3-1; D not resolved. Trimming took 8 bases from V and 9 from J, leaving 10 bases between them. The CDR3 has 10 residues. The germline V gene encodes CDR1 LGHDT and CDR2 YNNKEL (reference sequence).

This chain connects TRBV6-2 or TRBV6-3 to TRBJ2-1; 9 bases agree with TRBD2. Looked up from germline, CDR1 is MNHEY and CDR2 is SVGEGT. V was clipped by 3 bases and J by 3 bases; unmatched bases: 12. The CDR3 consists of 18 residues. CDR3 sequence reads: CASSYHSPAGGIYNEQFF. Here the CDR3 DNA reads TGTGCCAGCAGTTATCACTCACCAGCGGGGGGAATCTACAATGAGCAGTTCTTC.

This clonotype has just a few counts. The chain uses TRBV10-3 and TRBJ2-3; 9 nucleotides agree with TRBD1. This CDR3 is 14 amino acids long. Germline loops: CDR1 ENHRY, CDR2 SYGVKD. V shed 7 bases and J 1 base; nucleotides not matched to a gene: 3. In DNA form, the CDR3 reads TGTGCCATCAAAAGGACAGGGGGCACAGATACGCAGTATTTT. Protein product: CAIKRTGGTDTQYF.

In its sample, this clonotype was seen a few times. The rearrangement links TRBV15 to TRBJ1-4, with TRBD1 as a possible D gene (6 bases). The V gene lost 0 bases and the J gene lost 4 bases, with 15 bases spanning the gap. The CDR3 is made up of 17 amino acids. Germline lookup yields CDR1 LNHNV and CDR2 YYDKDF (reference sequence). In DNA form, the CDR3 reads TGTGCCACCAGCAGAGATAGGGGGTATCGGGATAATGAAAAACTGTTTTTT. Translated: CATSRDRGYRDNEKLFF.

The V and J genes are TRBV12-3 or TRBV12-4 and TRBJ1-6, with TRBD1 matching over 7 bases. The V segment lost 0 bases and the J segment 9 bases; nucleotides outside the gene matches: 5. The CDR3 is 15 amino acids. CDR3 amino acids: CASSLAGTAFSPLHF. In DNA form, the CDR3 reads TGTGCCAGCAGTTTAGCCGGGACAGCCTTTTCACCCCTCCACTTT.

The CDR3 protein is CASSDRDRAFDEQYF. As DNA, the CDR3 is TGTGCCAGCAGTGACAGGGACAGGGCGTTCGACGAGCAGTACTTC. V gene TRBV2 combines with J gene TRBJ2-7; 9 positions match TRBD1. The CDR3 loop spans 15 amino acids. Germline V gene data show CDR1 as SNHLY and CDR2 as FYNNEI. V gave up 3 bases and J gave up 5 bases; unmatched junction bases: 8.

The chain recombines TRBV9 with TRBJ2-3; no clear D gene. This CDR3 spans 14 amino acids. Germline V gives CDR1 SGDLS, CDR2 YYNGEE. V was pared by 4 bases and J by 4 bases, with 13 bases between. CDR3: CASSSRRSPDTQYF. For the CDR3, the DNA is TGTGCCAGCAGCTCTCGCCGCAGTCCAGATACGCAGTATTTT.

CDR3 in DNA: TGTGCCAGCGGTAGACAGCTCTACGAGCAGTACTTC. Translating it yields CASGRQLYEQYF. This sequence joins TRBV14 and TRBJ2-7; tentative D call: TRBD1 (5 bases). CDR1 and CDR2 from the germline V gene are SGHDN and FVKESK. The CDR3 extends over 12 amino acids. Deletions cut 8 bases from V and 3 bases from J, with 11 bases between.

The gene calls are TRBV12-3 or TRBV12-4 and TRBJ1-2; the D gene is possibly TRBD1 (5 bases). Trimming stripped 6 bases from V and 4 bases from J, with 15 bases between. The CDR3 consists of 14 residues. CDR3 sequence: CASSAPTDSYGYTF. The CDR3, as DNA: TGTGCCAGCAGCGCCCCGACAGACAGCTATGGCTACACCTTC.

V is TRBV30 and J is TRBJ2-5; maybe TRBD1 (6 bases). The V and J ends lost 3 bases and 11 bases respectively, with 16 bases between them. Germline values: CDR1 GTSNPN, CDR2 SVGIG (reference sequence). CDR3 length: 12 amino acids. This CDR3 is CAWSRQASVQYF. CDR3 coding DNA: TGTGCCTGGAGCCGACAGGCTTCAGTGCAGTACTTC. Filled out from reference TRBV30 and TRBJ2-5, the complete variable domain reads SQTIHQWPATLVQPVGSPLSLECTVEGTSNPNLYWYRQAAGRGLQLLFYSVGIGQISSEVPQNLSASRPQDRQFILSSKKLLLSDSGFYLCAWSRQASVQYFGPGTRLLVL.

The CDR3 nucleotides read TGCGCCAGCAGCTGGAGGACCACCGGGGAGCTGTTTTTT. Its translation: CASSWRTTGELFF. The chain joins TRBV5-1 to TRBJ2-2; tentative D call: TRBD2 (5 bases). The CDR3 covers 13 residues. Trimming took off 3 bases at V and 4 bases at J, with 7 bases between the two ends. The germline CDR1 and CDR2 sequences are SGHRS and YFSETQ.

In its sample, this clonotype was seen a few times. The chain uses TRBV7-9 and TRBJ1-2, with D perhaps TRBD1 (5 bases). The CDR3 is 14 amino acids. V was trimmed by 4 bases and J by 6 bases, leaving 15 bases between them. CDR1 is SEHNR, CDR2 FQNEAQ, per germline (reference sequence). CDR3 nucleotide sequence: TGTGCCAGCAGCTGGGCAGGGATCGTTGATGGCTACACCTTC. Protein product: CASSWAGIVDGYTF.

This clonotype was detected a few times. The CDR3 reads CASSFVLAGDPYNEQFF. Here the CDR3 DNA reads TGTGCCAGCAGCTTTGTCTTAGCGGGGGACCCCTACAATGAGCAGTTCTTC. The chain has TRBV7-2 and TRBJ2-1, with TRBD2 matching over 9 bases. V shed 3 bases, J shed 2 bases, and the junction held 8 bases outside the gene matches. This CDR3 contains 17 residues. Per the germline V gene, CDR1 is SGHTA and CDR2 is FQGNSA.